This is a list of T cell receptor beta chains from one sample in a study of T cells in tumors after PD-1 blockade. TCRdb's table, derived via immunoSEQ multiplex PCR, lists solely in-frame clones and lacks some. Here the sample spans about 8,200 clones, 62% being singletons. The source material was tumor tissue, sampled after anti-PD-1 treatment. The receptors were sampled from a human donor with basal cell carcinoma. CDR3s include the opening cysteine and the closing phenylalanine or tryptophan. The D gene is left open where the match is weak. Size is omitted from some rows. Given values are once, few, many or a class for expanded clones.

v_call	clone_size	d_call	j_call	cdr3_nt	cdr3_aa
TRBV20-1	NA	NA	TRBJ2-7	TGCAGTGCTAGGCATACCTACGAGCAGTACTTC	CSARHTYEQYF
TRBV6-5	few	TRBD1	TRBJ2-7	TGTGCCAGCAGCCGGGACAGCAACTACGAGCAGTACTTC	CASSRDSNYEQYF
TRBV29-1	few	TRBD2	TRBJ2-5	TGCAGCTTTCGAGGGACTACCCAAGAGACCCAGTACTTC	CSFRGTTQETQYF
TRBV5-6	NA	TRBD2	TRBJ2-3	TGTGCCAGCAGCTTGAGCGGGGGGATCCCGATTAGCACAGATACGCAGTATTTT	CASSLSGGIPISTDTQYF
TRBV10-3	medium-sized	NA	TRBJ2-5	TGTGCCATCTTCCGACAGCCTAGAGAAGAGACCCAGTACTTC	CAIFRQPREETQYF
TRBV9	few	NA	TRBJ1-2	TGTGCCAGCAGTGTTGGGGGAGACTATGGCTACACCTTC	CASSVGGDYGYTF
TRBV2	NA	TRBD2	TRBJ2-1	TGTGCCAGCAGGGCCGGGACTAGACCTTACAATGAGCAGTTCTTC	CASRAGTRPYNEQFF
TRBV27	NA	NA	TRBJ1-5	TGTGCCAGCAGTTTATCGGAGGTTCAGCCCCAGCATTTT	CASSLSEVQPQHF
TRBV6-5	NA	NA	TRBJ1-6	TGTGCCAGCAGTTACGGCTTATCGCCCCTCCACTTT	CASSYGLSPLHF
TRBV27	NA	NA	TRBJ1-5	TGTGCCAGCAGCCTACTAGCAACGGGACTGAGGCATTTT	CASSLLATGLRHF
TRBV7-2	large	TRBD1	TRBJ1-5	TGTGCCAGCAGACCGACAGGGGATCGATATCAGCCCCAGCATTTT	CASRPTGDRYQPQHF
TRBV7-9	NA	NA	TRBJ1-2	TGTGCCAGCAGCCCCTCGGTAGCGGACTATGGCTACACCTTC	CASSPSVADYGYTF
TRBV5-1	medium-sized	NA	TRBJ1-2	TGCGCCAGCAGCTTCGACAGAGAGGGCGGCTACACCTTC	CASSFDREGGYTF
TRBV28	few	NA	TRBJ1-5	TGTGCCATCACTGAGACGGGGCAGCCCCAGCATTTT	CAITETGQPQHF
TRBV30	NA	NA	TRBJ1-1	TGTGCCTGGCTCGAGAACACTGAAGCTTTCTTT	CAWLENTEAFF
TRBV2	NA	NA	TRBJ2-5	TGTGCCAGCGTAGCAGAGACCCAGTACTTC	CASVAETQYF
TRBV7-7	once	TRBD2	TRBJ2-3	TGTGCCAGCAGCCCCGGGACTAGCGGGGGGACAGATACGCAGTATTTT	CASSPGTSGGTDTQYF
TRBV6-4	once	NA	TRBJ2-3	TGTGCCAGCAGCTCGACAGGAATGGGCACAGATACGCAGTATTTT	CASSSTGMGTDTQYF
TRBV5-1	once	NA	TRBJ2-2	TGCGCCAGCAGCGAAGGGAATCTGGACGGGGAGCTGTTTTTT	CASSEGNLDGELFF
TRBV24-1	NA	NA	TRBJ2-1	TGTGCCACCGGCGTCTACAATGAGCAGTTCTTC	CATGVYNEQFF
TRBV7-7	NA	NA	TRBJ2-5	TGTGCCAGCAGCTTCCGGCGGGCGCTACAAGAGACCCAGTACTTC	CASSFRRALQETQYF
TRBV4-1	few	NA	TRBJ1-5	TGCGCCAGCAGCCACCCGACAAGTCGTCAGCCCCAGCATTTT	CASSHPTSRQPQHF
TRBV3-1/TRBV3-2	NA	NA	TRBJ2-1	TGTGCCAGCAGCCCCGGCGGGTTAGCCTACAATGAGCAGTTCTTC	CASSPGGLAYNEQFF
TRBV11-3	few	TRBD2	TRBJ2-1	TGTGCCAGCAGCCTCTTCAGCGGGGGGGGTTACAATGAGCAGTTCTTC	CASSLFSGGGYNEQFF
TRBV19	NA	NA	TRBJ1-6	TGTGCCGACACGGGGGGCGATTCACCCCTCCACTTT	CADTGGDSPLHF
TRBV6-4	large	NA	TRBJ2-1	TGTGCCAGCGGTCGGGGGGCTGGGAATGAGCAGTTCTTC	CASGRGAGNEQFF
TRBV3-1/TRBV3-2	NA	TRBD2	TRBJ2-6	TGTGCCAGCAGCCCCCGAGGAAGCGGGGGGAATTCTGGGGCCAACGTCCTGACTTTC	CASSPRGSGGNSGANVLTF
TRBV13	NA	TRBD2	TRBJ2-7	TGTGCCAGCAGCTTATCCAGCGGGGGAGGCTCCTACGAGCAGTACTTC	CASSLSSGGGSYEQYF
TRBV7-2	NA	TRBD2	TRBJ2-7	TGTGCCAGCAGCCCGCGGGGGGGCCACAACGAGCAGTACTTC	CASSPRGGHNEQYF
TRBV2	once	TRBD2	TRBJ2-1	TGTGCCAGCAGAACCGGGACTAGGACCTACAATGAGCAGTTCTTC	CASRTGTRTYNEQFF
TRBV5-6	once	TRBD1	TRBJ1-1	TGTGCCAGCAGCTTGGAACAGGGGCCAGGGAACACTGAAGCTTTCTTT	CASSLEQGPGNTEAFF
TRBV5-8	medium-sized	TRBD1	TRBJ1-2	TGTGCCAGCAGCTTCCGTACAGGGGACGCTGGCTACACCTTC	CASSFRTGDAGYTF
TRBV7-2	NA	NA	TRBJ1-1	TGTGCCAGCAGCTTAGTAGGGGGGGCTGAAGCTTTCTTT	CASSLVGGAEAFF
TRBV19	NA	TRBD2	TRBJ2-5	TGTGCCAGTAGTATAGACAGGGCTAGCGGGGAGACCCAGTACTTC	CASSIDRASGETQYF
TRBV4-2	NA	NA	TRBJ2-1	TGTGCCAGCAGCCAAAACGGAGCGGCTAGCGCCTACAATGAGCAGTTCTTC	CASSQNGAASAYNEQFF
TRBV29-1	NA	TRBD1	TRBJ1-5	TGCAGCGTTGGGACAGGGGGCCCCCAGCATTTT	CSVGTGGPQHF
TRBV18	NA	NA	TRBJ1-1	TGTGCCAGCTCACCGTCCGTAGGGTGGAGGGACACTGAAGCTTTCTTT	CASSPSVGWRDTEAFF
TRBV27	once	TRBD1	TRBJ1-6	TGTGCCAGCAGTTTTGACTCTACTAGACAGGGATTTTTCTCACCCCTCCACTTT	CASSFDSTRQGFFSPLHF
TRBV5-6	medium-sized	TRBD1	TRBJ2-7	TGTGCCAGCAGCTTTACAGGGGACCCCTACGAGCAGTACTTC	CASSFTGDPYEQYF
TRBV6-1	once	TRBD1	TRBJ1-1	TGTGCCAGCAGTGAAACAGGGGGTGAAGCTTTCTTT	CASSETGGEAFF
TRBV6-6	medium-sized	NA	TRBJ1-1	TGTGCCAGCAGTGCGACAGTGAACACTGAAGCTTTCTTT	CASSATVNTEAFF
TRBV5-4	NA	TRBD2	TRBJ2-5	TGTGCCAGCAGCTTGGGTGCTAGCGGCAACCAAGAGACCCAGTACTTC	CASSLGASGNQETQYF
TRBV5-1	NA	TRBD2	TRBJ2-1	TGCGCCAGCAGCTCGCTAGCGGGGGGCTACAATGAGCAGTTCTTC	CASSSLAGGYNEQFF
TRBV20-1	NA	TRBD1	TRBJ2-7	TGCAGTGCTAGTGGGGACAGGGAGTACGAGCAGTACTTC	CSASGDREYEQYF
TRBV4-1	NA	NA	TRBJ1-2	TGCGCCAGCAGCCAAGCTGGGGGGACCTATGGCTACACCTTC	CASSQAGGTYGYTF
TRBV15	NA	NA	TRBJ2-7	TGTGCCACCAGCATGCAACAGGGCTACGAGCAGTACTTC	CATSMQQGYEQYF
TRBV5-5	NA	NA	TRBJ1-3	TGTGCCAGCAGATGGGGACAAACATCTGGAAACACCATATATTTT	CASRWGQTSGNTIYF
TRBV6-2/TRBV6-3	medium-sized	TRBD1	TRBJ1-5	TGTGCCAGCAGTTTACGACAGGGGTATCAGCCCCAGCATTTT	CASSLRQGYQPQHF
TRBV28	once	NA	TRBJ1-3	TGTGCCAGCAGTCCTCGGGGGGGATACTCTGGAAACACCATATATTTT	CASSPRGGYSGNTIYF
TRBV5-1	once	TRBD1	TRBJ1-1	TGCGCCAGCAGCTTCCTGGGACAGTTGAACACTGAAGCTTTCTTT	CASSFLGQLNTEAFF
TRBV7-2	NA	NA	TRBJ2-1	TGTGCCAGCAGCTTTACAGGGAGGGCTAGCTCCTACAATGAGCAGTTCTTC	CASSFTGRASSYNEQFF
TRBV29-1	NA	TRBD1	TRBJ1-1	TGCAGCGCAGGGGGTTACGAGGGTGGGACTGAAGCTTTCTTT	CSAGGYEGGTEAFF
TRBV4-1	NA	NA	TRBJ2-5	TGCGCCAGCAGCCAAGTGGGGATGGAAGAGACCCAGTACTTC	CASSQVGMEETQYF